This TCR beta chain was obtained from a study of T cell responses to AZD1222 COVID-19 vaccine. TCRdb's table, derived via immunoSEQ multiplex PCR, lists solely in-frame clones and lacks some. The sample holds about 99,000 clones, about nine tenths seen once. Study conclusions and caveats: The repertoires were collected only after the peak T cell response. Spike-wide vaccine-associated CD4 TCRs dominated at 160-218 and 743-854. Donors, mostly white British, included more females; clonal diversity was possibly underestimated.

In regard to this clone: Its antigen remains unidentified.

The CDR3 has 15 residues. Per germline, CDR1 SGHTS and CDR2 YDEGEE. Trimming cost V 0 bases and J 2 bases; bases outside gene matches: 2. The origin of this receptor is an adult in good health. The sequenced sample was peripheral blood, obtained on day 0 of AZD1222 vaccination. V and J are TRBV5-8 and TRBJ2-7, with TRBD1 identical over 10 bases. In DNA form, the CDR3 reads TGTGCCAGCAGCTTGGTGGACAGGGGGACCTACGAGCAGTACTTC. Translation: CASSLVDRGTYEQYF.